Listed below are T cell receptor beta chains from one sample, sequenced in a study of cytomegalovirus exposure and HLA in healthy donors. Repertoires were generated with immunoSEQ multiplex PCR, while TCRdb's copy carries only in-frame clones and drops some. The sample holds about 150,000 clones, 65% to 85% seen once. Source material: PBMCs. Source of these receptors: a male donor in good health and CMV-seropositive. CDR3s include the opening cysteine and the closing phenylalanine or tryptophan. D genes are given only for firm matches. For some rows the clone size is stated as once, few or many, or as a class when expanded; others skip it.

D,V,size,J,CDR3,DNA
TRBD2,TRBV7-6,NA,TRBJ2-7,CASSPGPSGRARSYEQYF,TGTGCCAGCAGCCCAGGTCCTAGCGGGAGGGCACGGTCCTACGAGCAGTACTTC
TRBD1,TRBV10-3,few,TRBJ2-7,CAISDRGRDEQYF,TGTGCCATCAGTGACAGGGGGCGAGACGAGCAGTACTTC
TRBD1,TRBV5-1,NA,TRBJ1-2,CASSLQGAHGYTF,TGCGCCAGCAGCTTACAGGGGGCGCACGGCTACACCTTC
NA,TRBV30,few,TRBJ2-7,CAWRVLAPVRAQYF,TGTGCCTGGAGGGTCCTAGCGCCCGTCCGTGCGCAGTACTTC
TRBD1,TRBV11-1,NA,TRBJ2-1,CASSLNRGRDRPLDEQFF,TGTGCCAGCAGCTTAAACCGGGGCCGGGACAGACCTTTGGATGAGCAGTTCTTC
TRBD2,TRBV27,NA,TRBJ2-7,CASSLGGGAEQYF,TGTGCCAGCAGTTTGGGGGGGGGTGCCGAGCAGTACTTC
NA,TRBV11-3,NA,TRBJ2-7,CASSLSSSSYEQYF,TGTGCCAGCAGCTTATCGTCCAGCTCCTACGAGCAGTACTTC
TRBD1,TRBV30,NA,TRBJ1-1,CAPQGGRGDTEAFF,TGTGCCCCTCAGGGGGGCCGAGGAGACACTGAAGCTTTCTTT
TRBD2,TRBV30,NA,TRBJ2-3,CAWNTQREVDTQYF,TGTGCCTGGAACACCCAGCGGGAGGTAGATACGCAGTATTTT
TRBD1,TRBV7-2,NA,TRBJ1-2,CASSSTGNMGYGYTF,TGTGCCAGCAGCTCGACAGGGAATATGGGCTATGGCTACACCTTC
NA,TRBV30,NA,TRBJ2-7,CAWGDLGYEQYF,TGTGCCTGGGGGGACTTGGGCTACGAGCAGTACTTC
NA,TRBV10-3,NA,TRBJ2-7,CAIGAVPTYEQYF,TGTGCCATCGGGGCAGTACCTACCTACGAGCAGTACTTC
NA,TRBV6-5,few,TRBJ1-1,CASSYWATGDTEAFF,TGTGCCAGCAGTTACTGGGCAACGGGGGACACTGAAGCTTTCTTT
TRBD2,TRBV7-8,NA,TRBJ2-1,CASSFGTSGNEQFF,TGTGCCAGCAGCTTCGGGACTAGCGGCAATGAGCAGTTCTTC
NA,TRBV5-4,once,TRBJ2-7,CASSLAGSYEQYF,TGTGCCAGCAGCTTGGCAGGATCCTACGAGCAGTACTTC
TRBD2,TRBV10-3,NA,TRBJ2-1,CAISGRASGGYNEQFF,TGTGCCATCAGTGGTCGGGCTAGCGGGGGTTACAATGAGCAGTTCTTC
NA,TRBV7-3,NA,TRBJ2-1,CASSGLPPADNEQFF,TGTGCCAGCAGCGGACTCCCACCAGCCGACAATGAGCAGTTCTTC
NA,TRBV7-9,NA,TRBJ2-7,CASSLGAGNSYEQYF,TGTGCCAGCAGCTTAGGCGCAGGGAACTCCTACGAGCAGTACTTC
TRBD2,TRBV28,NA,TRBJ2-3,CANTSPSGSTDTQYF,TGTGCCAACACCTCCCCTAGCGGGAGCACAGATACGCAGTATTTT
NA,TRBV10-3,NA,TRBJ2-7,CATLGGSEQYF,TGTGCCACCCTGGGGGGAAGCGAGCAGTACTTC
NA,TRBV4-1,NA,TRBJ2-1,CASSQDPAREQFF,TGCGCCAGCAGCCAAGATCCGGCTAGAGAGCAGTTCTTC